The 26 T cell receptor beta chains reported below all come from one sample, sequenced in a study of CD8 T cells in ankylosing spondylitis (dated by TCRdb to 2017 to 2019). To prepare the library, 5' RACE was applied. Sequenced using an Illumina HiSeq 2500. In-frame beta chains were kept once TCRdb had trimmed the public reads at Q25 with fastp and called clones with MiXCR. Identical CDR3 protein sequences are pooled into one entry, listed with their most common genes and DNA. This sample has about 160,000 distinct CDR3 sequences in its table, and 15% to 20% of those were observed once. Clones ranked in the top ten supply approximately 7.8% of the sample. Sequenced: blood, either unsorted or a sorted T cell fraction (not recorded which). The receptors here all came from a male donor with ankylosing spondylitis or in good health (not recorded which).

This clonotype was detected ten times or more. CDR3 sequence (DNA): TGTGCCAGCAGGCTAGGGGGGGTAAGCACTGAAGCTTTCTTT. Translating gives CASRLGGVSTEAFF. J is TRBJ1-1 and V is TRBV12-3 or TRBV12-4; D might be TRBD1 (6 bases). This CDR3 has 14 amino acids. V gave up 6 bases and J gave up 4 bases, with 15 bases separating them.

This clonotype was observed at least ten times. The rearrangement links TRBV4-2 to TRBJ2-2; TRBD2 matches 10 bases. This CDR3 is built from 16 residues. The V segment lost 1 base and the J segment 6 bases; nucleotides outside the gene matches: 5. CDR1 and CDR2 from the germline V gene are LGHNA and YNFKEQ. The CDR3 loop is CASSQVLAGAAGELFF. DNA for the CDR3: TGTGCCAGCAGCCAAGTTCTAGCGGGAGCGGCCGGGGAGCTGTTTTTT.

The chain uses TRBV3-1 and TRBJ2-3; D perhaps matches TRBD2 (6 bases). The CDR3 loop spans 15 amino acids. The germline CDR1 and CDR2 sequences are LGHDT and YNNKEL (reference sequence). V was shortened by 0 bases and J by 0 bases, with 7 bases between the two germline ends. CDR3 in DNA: TGTGCCAGCAGCCAAGAGAGCGGGAGCACAGATACGCAGTATTTT. Translating gives CASSQESGSTDTQYF.

This clonotype was seen many times. The junction and the germline gene differ at one end; a read error may be behind it. J is TRBJ2-3 and V is TRBV20-1; 10 bases agree with TRBD2. Germline values: CDR1 DFQATT, CDR2 SNEGSKA (reference sequence). This CDR3 comprises 16 residues. The CDR3 region has the DNA TGCTGTGCTAGAGACGGACTAGCGGCTCAGTACCATACGCAGTATTTT. This codes for CCARDGLAAQYHTQYF.

This clonotype showed up many times. The rearrangement links TRBV20-1 to TRBJ2-4, with D possibly being TRBD1 or TRBD2 (5 bases each). The CDR3 is made up of 13 amino acids. Germline V gene data show CDR1 as DFQATT and CDR2 as SNEGSKA (reference sequence). Trimming shortened V by 6 bases and J by 6 bases, and 15 bases separated the two germline ends. The CDR3 coding sequence is TGCAGTGCCCTAGAGGGCAGGGTAAACATTCAGTACTTC. Its protein is CSALEGRVNIQYF.

This clonotype has only a few counts. This may be a read error, as it is one base from a much larger clone. The chain recombines TRBV7-9 with TRBJ1-2; 7 nucleotides agree with TRBD1. Trimming at V came to 5 bases and at J to 4 bases, leaving 10 bases not matched to a gene. The germline CDR1 and CDR2 sequences are SEHNR and FQNEAQ (reference sequence). The CDR3 length is 15 residues. In DNA form, the CDR3 reads TGTGCCAGCAGCGCAGGGACAGAGTCTATCTATGGCTACACCTTC. This sequence encodes CASSAGTESIYGYTF.

The CDR3 DNA reads TGTGCCAGCAGTCGCCCCCTGGCTAGCGGGAGGGATGAGCAGTTCTTC. This encodes CASSRPLASGRDEQFF. The gene calls are TRBV27 and TRBJ2-1; TRBD2 matches at 12 bases. Per germline, CDR1 MNHEY and CDR2 SMNVEV (reference sequence). After removal of 5 bases from V and 8 bases from J, the junction contained 10 bases not matched to a gene. The CDR3 loop spans 16 amino acids.

With respect to this clonotype: One end of the junction varies from germline; a read error may be responsible. The V and J genes are TRBV28 and TRBJ2-1, with 10 positions matching TRBD2. This CDR3 has 14 residues. In germline, CDR1 is MDHEN, CDR2 SYDVKM. In DNA form, the CDR3 reads TGTGCCAGCAGGACTACGACTAGCGGGCCAGGTCCACTCTTC. This translates into CASRTTTSGPGPLF.

The genes are TRBV6-4 and TRBJ2-3; tentative D call: TRBD2 (5 bases). Germline assignment: CDR1 MRHNA and CDR2 SNTAGT. The CDR3 is made up of 14 amino acids. V was cut by 11 bases and J by 7 bases, with 22 bases left in between. The CDR3 DNA reads as TGTGCCGGCTCCCGTAGAGGGAGCATAAATACGCAGTATTTT. This codes for CAGSRRGSINTQYF.

The rearrangement joins TRBV7-9 to TRBJ2-2; unclear D gene. There are 14 residues in the CDR3. Trimming shortened V by 1 base and J by 6 bases, and 9 bases separated the two germline ends. Germline V gene data show CDR1 as SEHNR and CDR2 as FQNEAQ (reference sequence). This chain's CDR3 is CASSLGGNSGELFF. As DNA, the CDR3 is TGTGCCAGCAGCTTAGGCGGTAACTCCGGGGAGCTGTTTTTT. Looking up the rest from reference TRBV7-9 and TRBJ2-2 gives the full variable domain: DTGVSQNPRHKITKRGQNVTFRCDPISEHNRLYWYRQTLGQGPEFLTYFQNEAQLEKSRLLSDRFSAERPKGSFSTLEIQRTEQGDSAMYLCASSLGGNSGELFFGEGSRLTVL.

V and J are TRBV3-1 and TRBJ1-1; D ambiguous. Germline CDR1 and CDR2: LGHDT and YNNKEL (reference sequence). This CDR3 contains 13 residues. The germline V and J ends were trimmed by 0 bases and 7 bases, with 9 bases remaining between them. The CDR3 here is CASSQDWTGEAFF. CDR3 bases: TGTGCCAGCAGCCAAGACTGGACTGGTGAAGCTTTCTTT.

In its sample, this clonotype was seen many times. This chain links TRBV5-1 with TRBJ2-3; 8 bases fit TRBD1. CDR1 is SGHRS, CDR2 YFSETQ, per germline. Losses at the gene ends were 7 bases for V and 2 bases for J; bases not matched to a gene: 9. CDR3 length equals 15 residues. The CDR3 sequence: CASSLGGQDTDTQYF. In DNA, the CDR3 is TGCGCCAGCTCCCTAGGGGGACAGGACACAGATACGCAGTATTTT.

This clonotype came up a few times. The rearrangement uses TRBV7-2 and TRBJ2-3; D not resolved. Trimming removed 5 bases at V and 8 bases at J, with 11 bases between. Germline CDR1 is SGHTA and CDR2 is FQGNSA. This CDR3 spans 12 amino acids. The CDR3 DNA is TGTGCCAGCAGCCAGGCAAAAACTACGCAGTATTTT. It encodes CASSQAKTTQYF.

This clonotype came up many times. The chain combines TRBV5-1 with TRBJ2-1; 10 bases agree with TRBD2. From germline, CDR1 is SGHRS and CDR2 YFSETQ. CDR3 size: 16 residues. J gave up 10 bases and V 2 bases, and 12 bases lay outside the gene matches. The CDR3 here is CASSFTLAGASVEQFF. The CDR3 nucleotides read TGCGCCAGCAGCTTTACCCTAGCGGGAGCCTCGGTCGAGCAGTTCTTC.

This clonotype was counted between two and nine times. This chain joins TRBV5-1 and TRBJ2-5; D is unresolved. In germline, CDR1 is SGHRS, CDR2 YFSETQ. The CDR3 sequence is 15 residues long. Deletions cut 4 bases from V and 2 bases from J, with 15 bases between. CDR3 loop: CASSLQGLGQETQYF. CDR3 DNA sequence: TGCGCCAGCAGCCTGCAAGGCCTAGGGCAAGAGACCCAGTACTTC.

Ten or more counts support this clonotype. CDR3 sequence (DNA): TGTGCCAGCAGTTTCAACAGGGATACCTACGAGCAGTACTTC. Translating gives CASSFNRDTYEQYF. The V gene is TRBV27, the J gene TRBJ2-7; maybe TRBD1 (6 bases). Germline V CDR1 and CDR2: MNHEY, SMNVEV (reference sequence). The CDR3 is 14 residues long. The V and J ends lost 3 bases and 2 bases respectively, with 11 bases between them.

This clonotype was seen just once. J is TRBJ2-6 and V is TRBV28, with 12 bases lining up with TRBD1. V was pared by 5 bases and J by 2 bases, with 4 bases of the junction left unmatched. CDR1 MDHEN and CDR2 SYDVKM come from the germline V gene. CDR3 length equals 17 residues. CDR3 nucleotide sequence: TGTGCCAGCAGTCCTCGGGACAGGGGGCCTGGGGCCAACGTCCTGACTTTC. Amino acids: CASSPRDRGPGANVLTF. Filled out from reference TRBV28 and TRBJ2-6, the complete variable domain reads DVKVTQSSRYLVKRTGEKVFLECVQDMDHENMFWYRQDPGLGLRLIYFSYDVKMKEKGDIPEGYSVSREKKERFSLILESASTNQTSMYLCASSPRDRGPGANVLTFGAGSRLTVL.

In its sample, this clonotype was seen many times. The V gene is TRBV18, the J gene TRBJ2-2; 8 bases match TRBD1. Trimming cost V 3 bases and J 0 bases; bases outside gene matches: 9. The CDR3 is made up of 18 amino acids. Per germline, CDR1 KGHSH and CDR2 LQKENI. The CDR3 sequence is CASSPPTGDFANTGELFF. In DNA form, the CDR3 reads TGTGCCAGCTCACCTCCGACAGGGGACTTCGCGAACACCGGGGAGCTGTTTTTT.

The chain recombines TRBV10-2 with TRBJ2-1; D could derive from TRBD1 or TRBD2 (5 bases each). Deletions cut 7 bases from V and 4 bases from J, with 14 bases between. The CDR3 spans 14 residues. CDR1 is WSHSY, CDR2 SAAADI, per germline. Here the CDR3 reads CASKRAGTYNEQFF. The CDR3 DNA sequence: TGCGCCAGCAAGCGCGCCGGGACGTACAATGAGCAGTTCTTC.

This clonotype came up many times. The chain combines TRBV4-1 with TRBJ2-1; D uncertain. Germline lookup yields CDR1 MGHRA and CDR2 YSYEKL. V lost 0 bases and J lost 15, with 21 bases in between. The CDR3 length is 15 residues. In nucleotides, the CDR3 is TGCGCCAGCAGCCAAGATCGAGTTTCGGCCGGACGATGGTTCTTC. This encodes CASSQDRVSAGRWFF.

Only a few counts were recorded for this clonotype. This chain uses TRBV12-3 or TRBV12-4 with TRBJ2-6; 7 nucleotides match TRBD1. J gave up 0 bases and V 4 bases, and 12 bases lay outside the gene matches. The CDR3 covers 19 residues. The CDR3 protein is CASSSRPGQSRSGANVLTF. In DNA, the CDR3 is TGTGCCAGCAGTTCGCGACCGGGACAGTCTCGCTCTGGGGCCAACGTCCTGACTTTC.

This clonotype has ten or more counts. The chain employs TRBV5-1 and TRBJ2-2, with 11 bases that match TRBD1. J lost 2 bases, V lost 4 bases, and 4 bases had no gene match. The CDR3 spans 16 residues. CDR1 and CDR2 (germline): SGHRS, YFSETQ. The CDR3 sequence is CASSRGQGANTGELFF. CDR3 DNA sequence: TGCGCCAGCAGCCGCGGACAGGGGGCTAACACCGGGGAGCTGTTTTTT.

The rearrangement uses TRBV28 and TRBJ2-5; no reliable D call. CDR1 and CDR2 from the germline V gene are MDHEN and SYDVKM. The CDR3 extends over 13 amino acids. Trimming cost V 4 bases and J 2 bases, with 8 bases left between them. The CDR3 sequence: CASSWEVQETQYF. CDR3 coding DNA: TGTGCCAGCAGTTGGGAAGTTCAAGAGACCCAGTACTTC.

The table lists this clonotype with a few counts. This chain joins TRBV25-1 and TRBJ2-5; D is possibly TRBD1 or TRBD2 (5 bases each). From germline, CDR1 is MGHDK and CDR2 SYGVNS. The CDR3 runs 14 residues. The ends were cut back, 1 base at V and 4 bases at J, with 10 bases in the middle. The CDR3 is CASSELGPSETQYF. In DNA, the CDR3 is TGTGCCAGCAGTGAATTGGGACCCTCAGAGACCCAGTACTTC.

The chain uses TRBV27 and TRBJ1-2; possible D gene TRBD1, 5 bases. Germline-derived CDR1 and CDR2 are MNHEY and SMNVEV (reference sequence). The germline V and J ends were trimmed by 7 bases and 4 bases, with 19 bases remaining between them. The CDR3 runs 15 residues. The CDR3 spells CASKQAGRAIYGYTF. The CDR3 region has the DNA TGTGCCAGCAAACAGGCCGGTAGGGCCATCTATGGCTACACCTTC.

The V call is TRBV11-2, the J call TRBJ2-3; perhaps D is TRBD1 or TRBD2 (8 bases each). V lost 7 bases and J lost 4, with 27 bases in between. Germline values: CDR1 SGHAT, CDR2 FQNNGV. The CDR3 has 18 residues. The CDR3 sequence is CASTQGASGPPGADTQYF. The CDR3, as DNA: TGTGCCAGCACTCAGGGGGCTAGCGGGCCTCCGGGGGCAGATACGCAGTATTTT.